The rows below give T cell receptor beta chains drawn from one sample of a study of blood T cells in healthy people across ages. One entry per CDR3 protein, called by TCRdb with MiXCR from the 5' RACE reads. The table shows some 1.5 million distinct CDR3 sequences, with roughly 28% occurring only once. Sequences were obtained from blood. These receptors were obtained from a woman in her 30s in good health. CDR3s include the opening cysteine and the closing phenylalanine or tryptophan. Fields, in order: V gene, J gene, D gene, clone size, CDR3 protein, CDR3 DNA. The D gene is left open where the match is weak. Only some rows state a clone size, as once, few, many or a class for expanded clones.

V gene: TRBV24-1
J gene: TRBJ2-1
D gene: TRBD2
clone size: -
CDR3 protein: CATRRTSGGDEQFF
CDR3 DNA: TGTGCCACCAGGCGGACTAGCGGGGGCGATGAGCAGTTCTTC

V gene: TRBV5-1
J gene: TRBJ2-7
D gene: -
clone size: many
CDR3 protein: CASSLDVSSYEQYF
CDR3 DNA: TGCGCCAGCAGCTTGGACGTCAGCTCCTACGAGCAGTACTTC

V gene: TRBV18
J gene: TRBJ1-6
D gene: -
clone size: -
CDR3 protein: CASSPGTDTTNNSPLHF
CDR3 DNA: TGTGCCAGCTCACCAGGGACCGATACAACGAATAATTCACCCCTCCACTTT

V gene: TRBV5-1
J gene: TRBJ2-1
D gene: -
clone size: few
CDR3 protein: CVSSLEVGSYNEQFF
CDR3 DNA: TGCGTCAGCAGCTTGGAGGTGGGGTCCTACAATGAGCAGTTCTTC

V gene: TRBV4-1
J gene: TRBJ2-1
D gene: TRBD2
clone size: -
CDR3 protein: CASSPVTSGYNEQFF
CDR3 DNA: TGCGCCAGCAGCCCCGTTACTAGCGGCTACAATGAGCAGTTCTTC

V gene: TRBV10-3
J gene: TRBJ1-2
D gene: TRBD1
clone size: -
CDR3 protein: CAISDPHTGGDGYTF
CDR3 DNA: TGTGCCATCAGTGATCCCCACACAGGGGGGGACGGCTACACCTTC

V gene: TRBV6-5
J gene: TRBJ2-5
D gene: TRBD1
clone size: many
CDR3 protein: CASSWDRGREETQYF
CDR3 DNA: TGTGCCAGCAGTTGGGACAGGGGCAGAGAAGAGACCCAGTACTTC

V gene: TRBV5-1
J gene: TRBJ2-3
D gene: TRBD1
clone size: few
CDR3 protein: CASNDRGLADTQYF
CDR3 DNA: TGCGCCAGCAACGACAGGGGGCTAGCAGATACGCAGTATTTT

V gene: TRBV29-1
J gene: TRBJ1-1
D gene: -
clone size: -
CDR3 protein: CSVERRLGTEAFF
CDR3 DNA: TGCAGCGTTGAGAGGCGGTTGGGAACTGAAGCTTTCTTT

V gene: TRBV7-2
J gene: TRBJ2-5
D gene: TRBD2
clone size: -
CDR3 protein: CASSLERGLADTETQYF
CDR3 DNA: TGTGCCAGCAGCTTAGAACGGGGACTAGCGGATACGGAGACCCAGTACTTC

V gene: TRBV12-3/TRBV12-4
J gene: TRBJ1-5
D gene: -
clone size: -
CDR3 protein: CASSYSGLQPQHF
CDR3 DNA: TGTGCCAGCAGTTACTCAGGGCTTCAGCCCCAGCATTTT

V gene: TRBV20-1
J gene: TRBJ2-1
D gene: -
clone size: -
CDR3 protein: CSAAGRSYNEQFF
CDR3 DNA: TGCAGTGCTGCGGGGCGCTCCTACAATGAGCAGTTCTTC

V gene: TRBV3-1
J gene: TRBJ2-1
D gene: TRBD2
clone size: -
CDR3 protein: CASSPRDYRDNEQFF
CDR3 DNA: TGTGCCAGCAGCCCCCGGGACTACCGTGACAATGAGCAGTTCTTC

V gene: TRBV30
J gene: TRBJ2-4
D gene: -
clone size: -
CDR3 protein: CAWSTTPRNIQYF
CDR3 DNA: TGTGCCTGGAGTACGACCCCCCGGAACATTCAGTACTTC

V gene: TRBV10-3
J gene: TRBJ1-5
D gene: -
clone size: few
CDR3 protein: CAISELGSLNQPQHF
CDR3 DNA: TGTGCCATCAGTGAGTTAGGCAGCCTCAATCAGCCCCAGCATTTT

V gene: TRBV10-3
J gene: TRBJ1-1
D gene: -
clone size: -
CDR3 protein: CAISLSSMNTEAFF
CDR3 DNA: TGTGCCATCAGTTTGTCGTCCATGAACACTGAAGCTTTCTTT

V gene: TRBV12-3/TRBV12-4
J gene: TRBJ2-5
D gene: -
clone size: few
CDR3 protein: CASSLWSNQETQYF
CDR3 DNA: TGTGCCAGCAGTTTGTGGAGTAATCAAGAGACCCAGTACTTC

V gene: TRBV24-1
J gene: TRBJ1-5
D gene: -
clone size: -
CDR3 protein: CATSDIGVSQPQHF
CDR3 DNA: TGTGCCACCAGTGATATAGGGGTGAGTCAGCCCCAGCATTTT

V gene: TRBV2
J gene: TRBJ1-1
D gene: -
clone size: few
CDR3 protein: CASSRGSGYAFF
CDR3 DNA: TGTGCCAGCAGTCGTGGCTCCGGGTACGCTTTCTTT

V gene: TRBV20-1
J gene: TRBJ2-1
D gene: TRBD2
clone size: -
CDR3 protein: CSAPPTGTSFRNEQFF
CDR3 DNA: TGCAGTGCTCCCCCAACCGGGACTAGTTTCCGCAATGAGCAGTTCTTC

V gene: TRBV12-3/TRBV12-4
J gene: TRBJ1-4
D gene: -
clone size: -
CDR3 protein: CASRSTGFNEKLFF
CDR3 DNA: TGTGCCAGCAGGTCGACAGGTTTTAATGAAAAACTGTTTTTT

V gene: TRBV12-3/TRBV12-4
J gene: TRBJ2-3
D gene: -
clone size: few
CDR3 protein: CASSLGAGFRTDTQYF
CDR3 DNA: TGTGCCAGCAGTTTGGGAGCGGGTTTCCGCACAGATACGCAGTATTTT

V gene: TRBV30
J gene: TRBJ1-2
D gene: TRBD1
clone size: -
CDR3 protein: CAWSRDRANYGYTF
CDR3 DNA: TGTGCCTGGAGTCGGGACAGGGCGAACTATGGCTACACCTTC

V gene: TRBV5-1
J gene: TRBJ2-1
D gene: -
clone size: -
CDR3 protein: CASSFSSRYNEQFF
CDR3 DNA: TGCGCCAGCAGCTTCTCTAGCAGGTACAATGAGCAGTTCTTC

V gene: TRBV6-1
J gene: TRBJ1-5
D gene: TRBD1
clone size: few
CDR3 protein: CASVAQGSQPQHF
CDR3 DNA: TGTGCCAGCGTTGCACAGGGGTCTCAGCCCCAGCATTTT

V gene: TRBV28
J gene: TRBJ2-7
D gene: TRBD2
clone size: -
CDR3 protein: CASGTSHYEQYF
CDR3 DNA: TGTGCCTCCGGGACTAGCCACTACGAGCAGTACTTC

V gene: TRBV12-3/TRBV12-4
J gene: TRBJ2-5
D gene: -
clone size: few
CDR3 protein: CASSHSLGEETQYF
CDR3 DNA: TGTGCCAGCAGCCATTCCCTGGGGGAAGAGACCCAGTACTTC

V gene: TRBV6-5
J gene: TRBJ1-2
D gene: -
clone size: few
CDR3 protein: CASSYLFRDGYTF
CDR3 DNA: TGTGCCAGCAGTTACTTGTTCAGGGATGGCTACACCTTC

V gene: TRBV7-2
J gene: TRBJ1-2
D gene: -
clone size: few
CDR3 protein: CASSRPGGGFYGYTF
CDR3 DNA: TGTGCCAGCAGCCGACCTGGTGGAGGCTTCTATGGCTACACCTTC

V gene: TRBV7-9
J gene: TRBJ2-3
D gene: TRBD2
clone size: few
CDR3 protein: CASSLGGLAGGPLLTDTQYF
CDR3 DNA: TGTGCCAGCAGCTTAGGTGGACTAGCGGGAGGGCCCCTCCTCACAGATACGCAGTATTTT

V gene: TRBV2
J gene: TRBJ2-1
D gene: TRBD2
clone size: -
CDR3 protein: CASRKGGGDFNEQFF
CDR3 DNA: TGTGCCAGCAGGAAGGGCGGGGGGGATTTCAATGAGCAGTTCTTC

V gene: TRBV7-9
J gene: TRBJ1-1
D gene: -
clone size: -
CDR3 protein: CASTLMETEAFF
CDR3 DNA: TGTGCCAGCACCCTTATGGAGACTGAAGCTTTCTTT

V gene: TRBV5-5
J gene: TRBJ2-7
D gene: -
clone size: many
CDR3 protein: CASSLEGFDEQYF
CDR3 DNA: TGTGCCAGCAGCTTGGAGGGATTCGACGAGCAGTACTTC

V gene: TRBV20-1
J gene: TRBJ2-1
D gene: TRBD2
clone size: few
CDR3 protein: CSAHLAGGPDEQFF
CDR3 DNA: TGCAGTGCTCACTTGGCGGGAGGGCCAGATGAGCAGTTCTTC

V gene: TRBV9
J gene: TRBJ1-5
D gene: -
clone size: -
CDR3 protein: CASSVGWTANQPQHF
CDR3 DNA: TGTGCCAGCAGCGTAGGGTGGACAGCCAATCAGCCCCAGCATTTT

V gene: TRBV6-2/TRBV6-3
J gene: TRBJ2-7
D gene: -
clone size: -
CDR3 protein: CASSYAPRSGRSYEQYF
CDR3 DNA: TGTGCCAGCAGTTACGCGCCCCGCAGCGGACGATCCTACGAGCAGTACTTC

V gene: TRBV6-2/TRBV6-3
J gene: TRBJ2-7
D gene: -
clone size: few
CDR3 protein: CASSRLAALEQYF
CDR3 DNA: TGTGCCAGCAGTCGGCTCGCTGCTCTCGAGCAGTACTTC

V gene: TRBV12-3/TRBV12-4
J gene: TRBJ2-3
D gene: -
clone size: -
CDR3 protein: CASSLWGRRGGADTQYF
CDR3 DNA: TGTGCCAGCAGTTTATGGGGCCGCAGAGGGGGGGCAGATACGCAGTATTTT

V gene: TRBV7-9
J gene: TRBJ2-7
D gene: -
clone size: few
CDR3 protein: CASSPPVDRYEQYF
CDR3 DNA: TGTGCCAGCAGCCCCCCCGTCGACCGCTACGAGCAGTACTTC

V gene: TRBV5-1
J gene: TRBJ1-2
D gene: -
clone size: many
CDR3 protein: CASSVDRGYGYTF
CDR3 DNA: TGTGCCAGCAGCGTAGACCGGGGCTATGGCTACACCTTC

V gene: TRBV7-9
J gene: TRBJ2-7
D gene: -
clone size: -
CDR3 protein: CASSLEARVNLYEQYF
CDR3 DNA: TGTGCCAGCAGCTTAGAGGCCAGGGTAAACCTCTACGAGCAGTACTTC

V gene: TRBV6-1
J gene: TRBJ2-4
D gene: TRBD1
clone size: few
CDR3 protein: CASKRLGTVLNIQYF
CDR3 DNA: TGTGCCAGCAAGCGCCTCGGGACAGTCCTAAACATTCAGTACTTC

V gene: TRBV10-3
J gene: TRBJ2-5
D gene: TRBD2
clone size: few
CDR3 protein: CAISPGGSRETQYF
CDR3 DNA: TGTGCCATCAGCCCCGGGGGGTCGCGGGAGACCCAGTACTTC

V gene: TRBV29-1
J gene: TRBJ2-2
D gene: -
clone size: -
CDR3 protein: CSVGGPREAGELFF
CDR3 DNA: TGCAGCGTGGGGGGACCTCGAGAGGCCGGGGAGCTGTTTTTT

V gene: TRBV7-2
J gene: TRBJ2-7
D gene: -
clone size: many
CDR3 protein: CASSRRALEGAYEQYF
CDR3 DNA: TGTGCCAGCAGCCGCAGGGCCCTTGAGGGCGCCTACGAGCAGTACTTC

V gene: TRBV20-1
J gene: TRBJ2-5
D gene: -
clone size: many
CDR3 protein: CSGIDPLQETQYF
CDR3 DNA: TGCAGTGGGATTGACCCTCTCCAAGAGACCCAGTACTTC

V gene: TRBV18
J gene: TRBJ2-7
D gene: -
clone size: many
CDR3 protein: CASSPPGIYEQYF
CDR3 DNA: TGTGCCAGCTCACCACCAGGGATCTACGAGCAGTACTTC

V gene: TRBV11-2
J gene: TRBJ2-1
D gene: -
clone size: -
CDR3 protein: CASSRDARNEQFF
CDR3 DNA: TGTGCCAGCAGCCGGGACGCAAGAAATGAGCAGTTCTTC

V gene: TRBV10-3
J gene: TRBJ2-3
D gene: -
clone size: many
CDR3 protein: CAISEEQGSTDTQYF
CDR3 DNA: TGTGCCATCAGTGAGGAGCAGGGCTCCACAGATACGCAGTATTTT

V gene: TRBV7-2
J gene: TRBJ2-7
D gene: -
clone size: -
CDR3 protein: CTSSTARELHEQYF
CDR3 DNA: TGTACCAGCAGCACAGCTCGGGAGCTACACGAGCAGTACTTC

V gene: TRBV7-2
J gene: TRBJ2-7
D gene: -
clone size: many
CDR3 protein: CASSKTRRDEQYF
CDR3 DNA: TGTGCCAGCAGCAAAACTAGGCGAGACGAGCAGTACTTC

V gene: TRBV6-5
J gene: TRBJ2-7
D gene: -
clone size: many
CDR3 protein: CASSSSAQGNEQYF
CDR3 DNA: TGTGCCAGCAGCTCTTCGGCACAGGGAAACGAGCAGTACTTC

V gene: TRBV20-1
J gene: TRBJ1-2
D gene: -
clone size: many
CDR3 protein: CSARDPLPPNPYGYTF
CDR3 DNA: TGCAGTGCTAGAGACCCCTTACCGCCAAACCCTTATGGCTACACCTTC

V gene: TRBV24-1
J gene: TRBJ1-5
D gene: -
clone size: -
CDR3 protein: CATSDATGNQPQHF
CDR3 DNA: TGTGCCACCAGTGATGCAACAGGGAATCAGCCCCAGCATTTT

V gene: TRBV5-1
J gene: TRBJ1-2
D gene: -
clone size: many
CDR3 protein: CASSLDGQRIALYGYTF
CDR3 DNA: TGCGCCAGCAGCTTGGATGGACAGCGAATAGCTCTCTATGGCTACACCTTC